This TCR beta chain came from a study of regulatory T cells in long-lasting Graves disease. V lost 1 base, J lost 2 bases, and 8 bases lay in between. The CDR3 extends over 14 amino acids. Germline values: CDR1 LGHNA, CDR2 YNFKEQ. Arm-PCR of CDR3 regions with iRepertoire HTBI primers generated TCR beta libraries. TCRdb analysed the multiplex PCR reads with MiXCR anew, one entry per CDR3 protein. The sample yields about 470,000 distinct CDR3 sequences, under 15% seen once. As to time point: newly diagnosed GD, antithyroid drugs for less than 3 months. RNA isolated from PBMCs was used to make the TCR library. The EDTA tubes were filled with 8 to 9.5 milliliters of drawn peripheral blood. This clonotype was seen only a few times. This same sample was also part of a study on T cells in Graves' hyperthyroidism and ophthalmopathy. Per that paper: Those patients with uncontrolled infection, other autoimmune disease, pregnancy or lactation were excluded. Researchers found most expanded thyroid clonotypes above 0.001 in blood as well.

Source: peripheral blood mononuclear cells (PBMCs), taken at new diagnosis, from a patient treated with antithyroid drugs. The sequence was collected from a woman aged 25 to 45 with Graves disease. The J gene is TRBJ2-5, the V gene TRBV4-2; tentatively, D is TRBD1 or TRBD2 (6 bases each). Here the CDR3 DNA reads TGTGCCAGCAGCCAAGTAGGGGGGCAAGAGACCCAGTACTTC. Encoded protein: CASSQVGGQETQYF.